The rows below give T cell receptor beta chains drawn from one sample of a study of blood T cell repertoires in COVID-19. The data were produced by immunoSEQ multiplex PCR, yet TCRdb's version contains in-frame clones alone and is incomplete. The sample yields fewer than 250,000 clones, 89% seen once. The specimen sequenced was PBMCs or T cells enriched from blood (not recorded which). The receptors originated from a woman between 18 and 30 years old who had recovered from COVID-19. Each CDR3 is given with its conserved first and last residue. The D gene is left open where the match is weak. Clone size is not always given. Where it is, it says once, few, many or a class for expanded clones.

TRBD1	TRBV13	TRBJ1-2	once	CASSPGQGYSYGYTF	TGTGCCAGCAGCCCGGGACAGGGGTACAGCTATGGCTACACCTTC
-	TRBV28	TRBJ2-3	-	CASRGVWDTQYF	TGTGCCAGCCGCGGGGTTTGGGATACGCAGTATTTT
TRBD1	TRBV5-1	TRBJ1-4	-	CASSLAGTGGEKLFF	TGCGCCAGCAGCTTGGCCGGGACAGGGGGTGAAAAACTGTTTTTT
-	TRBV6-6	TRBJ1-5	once	CASRPRQVADQPQHF	TGTGCCAGCAGACCAAGACAGGTCGCGGATCAGCCCCAGCATTTT
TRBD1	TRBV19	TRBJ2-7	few	CASSIQGAYEQYF	TGTGCCAGTAGTATCCAGGGGGCCTACGAGCAGTACTTC
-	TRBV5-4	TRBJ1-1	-	CATHGGPEAFF	TGTGCCACACACGGGGGACCTGAAGCTTTCTTT
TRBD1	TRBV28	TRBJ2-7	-	CAGSFRDRGNEQYF	TGTGCCGGCAGTTTTAGGGACAGGGGCAACGAGCAGTACTTC
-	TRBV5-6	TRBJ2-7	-	CASSSAGVPYEQYF	TGTGCCAGCAGCTCGGCAGGGGTTCCCTACGAGCAGTACTTC
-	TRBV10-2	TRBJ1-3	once	CASSEGSSGNTIYF	TGCGCCAGCAGTGAAGGGAGCTCTGGAAACACCATATATTTT
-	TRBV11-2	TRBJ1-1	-	CASSLEFGAEAFF	TGTGCCAGCAGCTTAGAATTCGGGGCTGAAGCTTTCTTT
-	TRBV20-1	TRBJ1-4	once	CSAIQGEKLFF	TGCAGTGCTATACAGGGAGAAAAACTGTTTTTT
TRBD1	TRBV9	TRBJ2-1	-	CASSVDRTGKGGEQFF	TGTGCCAGCAGCGTAGACAGGACAGGGAAGGGAGGTGAGCAGTTCTTC
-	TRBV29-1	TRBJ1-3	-	CSVDSGAGNTIYF	TGCAGCGTTGATTCCGGGGCTGGAAACACCATATATTTT
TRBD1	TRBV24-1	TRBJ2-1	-	CATSDQTGRQFF	TGTGCCACCAGTGACCAGACAGGGAGGCAGTTCTTC
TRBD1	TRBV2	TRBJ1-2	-	CASTGTGLNYGYTF	TGTGCCAGTACCGGGACAGGGCTGAACTATGGCTACACCTTC
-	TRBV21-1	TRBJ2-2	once	CAILGLSNTGELFF	TGTGCCATCCTGGGACTTTCGAACACCGGGGAGCTGTTTTTT
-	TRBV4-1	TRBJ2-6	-	CASSQAPRGGANVLTF	TGCGCCAGCAGCCAAGCCCCCCGCGGTGGGGCCAACGTCCTGACTTTC
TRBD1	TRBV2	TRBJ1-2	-	CASSEFWTDRGSGYTF	TGTGCCAGCAGTGAATTTTGGACCGACAGGGGCAGCGGCTACACCTTC
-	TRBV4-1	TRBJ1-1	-	CASSQDREVDEAFF	TGCGCCAGCAGCCAAGACCGGGAGGTCGATGAAGCTTTCTTT
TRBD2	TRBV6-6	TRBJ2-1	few	CASSPPPASGGPLFDNEQFF	TGTGCCAGCAGTCCCCCCCCGGCTAGCGGGGGGCCCCTCTTCGACAATGAGCAGTTCTTC
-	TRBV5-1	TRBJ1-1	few	CASSPSPGGMNTEAFF	TGCGCCAGCAGTCCATCCCCGGGGGGGATGAACACTGAAGCTTTCTTT
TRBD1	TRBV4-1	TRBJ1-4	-	CASSPKDRVEKLFF	TGCGCCAGCAGCCCCAAGGACAGGGTCGAAAAACTGTTTTTT
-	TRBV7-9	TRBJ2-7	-	CASSPRGEQYF	TGTGCCAGCAGCCCCCGGGGCGAGCAGTACTTC
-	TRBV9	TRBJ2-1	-	CASTAGPGIRNEQFF	TGTGCCAGCACAGCGGGCCCGGGAATACGCAATGAGCAGTTCTTC
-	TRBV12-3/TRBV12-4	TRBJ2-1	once	CASSLRENEQFF	TGTGCCAGCAGTTTGAGGGAAAATGAGCAGTTCTTC
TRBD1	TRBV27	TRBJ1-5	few	CASSPQGWGQDRTERNQPQHF	TGTGCCAGCAGTCCCCAAGGGTGGGGACAGGATAGGACTGAGCGGAATCAGCCCCAGCATTTT
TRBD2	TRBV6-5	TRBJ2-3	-	CASSYSYSGGQDTQYF	TGTGCCAGCAGTTACTCGTACAGCGGGGGGCAGGATACGCAGTATTTT
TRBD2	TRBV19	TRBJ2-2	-	CASSFRILAGENTGELFF	TGTGCCAGTAGTTTCCGAATCCTAGCGGGGGAGAACACCGGGGAGCTGTTTTTT
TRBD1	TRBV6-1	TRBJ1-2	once	CASSEGTGGPGYTF	TGTGCCAGCAGTGAAGGGACAGGGGGACCCGGCTACACCTTC
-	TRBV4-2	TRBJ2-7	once	CASSPVLRGASGPYEQYF	TGTGCCAGCAGCCCCGTGTTGCGGGGTGCGTCGGGCCCGTACGAGCAGTACTTC
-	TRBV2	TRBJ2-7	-	CASTATRDEQYF	TGTGCCAGCACAGCGACCCGGGACGAGCAGTACTTC